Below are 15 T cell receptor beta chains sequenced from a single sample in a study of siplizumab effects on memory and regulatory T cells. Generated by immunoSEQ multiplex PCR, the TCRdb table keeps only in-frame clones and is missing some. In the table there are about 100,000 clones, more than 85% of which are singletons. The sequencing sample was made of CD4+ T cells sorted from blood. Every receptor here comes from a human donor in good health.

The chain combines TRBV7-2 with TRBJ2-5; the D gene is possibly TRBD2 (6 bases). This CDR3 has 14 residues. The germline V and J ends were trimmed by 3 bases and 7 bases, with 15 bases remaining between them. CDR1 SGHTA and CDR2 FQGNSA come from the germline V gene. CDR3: CASSLDGGGGTQYF. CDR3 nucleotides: TGTGCCAGCAGCTTGGACGGGGGTGGTGGGACCCAGTACTTC.

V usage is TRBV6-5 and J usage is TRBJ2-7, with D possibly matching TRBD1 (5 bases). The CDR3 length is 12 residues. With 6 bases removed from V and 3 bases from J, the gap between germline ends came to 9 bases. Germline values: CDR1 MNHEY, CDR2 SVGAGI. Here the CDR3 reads CASSLGHYEQYF. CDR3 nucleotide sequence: TGTGCCAGCAGCCTGGGGCACTACGAGCAGTACTTC.

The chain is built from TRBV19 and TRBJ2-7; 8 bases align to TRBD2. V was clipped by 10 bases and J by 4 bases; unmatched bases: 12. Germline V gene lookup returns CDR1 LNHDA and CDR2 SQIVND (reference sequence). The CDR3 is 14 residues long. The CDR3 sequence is CATRPMRGAYEQYF. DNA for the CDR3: TGTGCCACCCGACCCATGCGGGGGGCTTACGAGCAGTACTTC.

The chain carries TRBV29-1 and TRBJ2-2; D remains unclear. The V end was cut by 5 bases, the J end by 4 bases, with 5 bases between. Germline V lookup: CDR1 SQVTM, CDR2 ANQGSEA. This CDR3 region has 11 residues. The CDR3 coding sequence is TGCAGCGTTCTGACCACCGGGGAGCTGTTTTTT. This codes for CSVLTTGELFF.

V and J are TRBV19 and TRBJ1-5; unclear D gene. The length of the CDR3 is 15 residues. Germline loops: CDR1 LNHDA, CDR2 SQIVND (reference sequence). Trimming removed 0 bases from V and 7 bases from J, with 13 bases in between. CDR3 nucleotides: TGTGCCAGTAGTATAGATGCGGAGGTGCGGCAGCCCCAGCATTTT. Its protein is CASSIDAEVRQPQHF.

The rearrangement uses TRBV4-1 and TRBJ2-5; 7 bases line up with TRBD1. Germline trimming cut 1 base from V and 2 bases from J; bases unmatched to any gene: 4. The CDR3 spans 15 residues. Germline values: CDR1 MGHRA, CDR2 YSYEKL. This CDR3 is CASSQVGTAQETQYF. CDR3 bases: TGCGCCAGCAGCCAAGTCGGGACAGCTCAAGAGACCCAGTACTTC.

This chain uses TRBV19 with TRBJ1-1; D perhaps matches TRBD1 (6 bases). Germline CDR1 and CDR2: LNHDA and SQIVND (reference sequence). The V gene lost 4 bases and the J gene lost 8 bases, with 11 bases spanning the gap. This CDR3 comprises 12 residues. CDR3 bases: TGTGCCAGTAGTACTCTCGACAGGGAAGCTTTCTTT. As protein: CASSTLDREAFF.

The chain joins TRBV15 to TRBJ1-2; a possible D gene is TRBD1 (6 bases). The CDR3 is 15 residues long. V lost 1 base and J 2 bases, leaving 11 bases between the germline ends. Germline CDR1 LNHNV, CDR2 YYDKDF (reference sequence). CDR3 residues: CATSRVAGANYGYTF. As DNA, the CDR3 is TGTGCCACCAGCAGAGTAGCGGGGGCCAACTATGGCTACACCTTC.

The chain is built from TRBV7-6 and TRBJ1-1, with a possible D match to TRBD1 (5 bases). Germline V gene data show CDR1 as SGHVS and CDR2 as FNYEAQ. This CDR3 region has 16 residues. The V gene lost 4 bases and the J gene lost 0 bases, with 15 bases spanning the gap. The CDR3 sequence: CASSSLAQTVNTEAFF. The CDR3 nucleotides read TGTGCCAGCAGCTCACTAGCCCAGACAGTGAACACTGAAGCTTTCTTT.

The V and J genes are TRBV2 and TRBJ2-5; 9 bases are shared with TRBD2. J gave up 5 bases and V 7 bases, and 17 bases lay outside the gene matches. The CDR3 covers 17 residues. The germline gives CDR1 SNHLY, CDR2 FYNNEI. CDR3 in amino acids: CASTARMVAGESETQYF. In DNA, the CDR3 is TGTGCCAGCACCGCTCGTATGGTAGCGGGGGAATCCGAGACCCAGTACTTC. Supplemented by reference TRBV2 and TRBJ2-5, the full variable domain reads EPEVTQTPSHQVTQMGQEVILRCVPISNHLYFYWYRQILGQKVEFLVSFYNNEISEKSEIFDDQFSVERPDGSNFTLKIRSTKLEDSAMYFCASTARMVAGESETQYFGPGTRLLVL.

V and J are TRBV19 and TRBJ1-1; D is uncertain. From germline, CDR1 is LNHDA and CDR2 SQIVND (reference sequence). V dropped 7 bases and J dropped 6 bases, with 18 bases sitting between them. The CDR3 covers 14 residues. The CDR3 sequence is CASKSSVGVPEAFF. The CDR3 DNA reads TGTGCCAGTAAATCGAGCGTCGGAGTCCCTGAAGCTTTCTTT. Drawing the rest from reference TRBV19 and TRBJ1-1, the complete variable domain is DGGITQSPKYLFRKEGQNVTLSCEQNLNHDAMYWYRQDPGQGLRLIYYSQIVNDFQKGDIAEGYSVSREKKESFPLTVTSAQKNPTAFYLCASKSSVGVPEAFFGQGTRLTVV.

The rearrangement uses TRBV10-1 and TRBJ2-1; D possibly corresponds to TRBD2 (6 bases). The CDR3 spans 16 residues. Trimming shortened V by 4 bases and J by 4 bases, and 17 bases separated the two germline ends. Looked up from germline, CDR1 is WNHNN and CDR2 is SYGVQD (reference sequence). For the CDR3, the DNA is TGCGCCAGCAGTGGGGGACTCAACGTGGGTTACAATGAGCAGTTCTTC. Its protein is CASSGGLNVGYNEQFF.

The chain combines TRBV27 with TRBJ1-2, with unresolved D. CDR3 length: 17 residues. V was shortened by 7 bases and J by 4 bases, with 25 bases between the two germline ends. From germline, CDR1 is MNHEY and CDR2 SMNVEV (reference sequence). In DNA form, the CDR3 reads TGTGCCAGCACCTCCATACTGGCAAGTAGGTTCGGCTATGGCTACACCTTC. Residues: CASTSILASRFGYGYTF.

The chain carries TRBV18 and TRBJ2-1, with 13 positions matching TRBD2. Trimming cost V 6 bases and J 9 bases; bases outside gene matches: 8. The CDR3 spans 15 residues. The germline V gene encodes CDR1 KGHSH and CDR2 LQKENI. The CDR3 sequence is CASSPGLAGVVEQFF. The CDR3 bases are TGTGCCAGCTCTCCTGGACTAGCGGGGGTGGTTGAGCAGTTCTTC.

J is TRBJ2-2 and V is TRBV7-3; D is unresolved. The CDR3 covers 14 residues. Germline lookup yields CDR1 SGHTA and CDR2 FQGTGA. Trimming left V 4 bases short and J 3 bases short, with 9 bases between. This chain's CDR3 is CASSSGSDTGELFF. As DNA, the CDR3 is TGTGCCAGCAGCTCGGGTTCGGACACCGGGGAGCTGTTTTTT.